This TCR beta chain was profiled in a study of blood T cell repertoires in COVID-19. The assay was immunoSEQ multiplex PCR, and TCRdb's table has in-frame clones only and misses some. This table has some 250,000 clones, under 90% appearing once. There are 14 residues in the CDR3. V dropped 5 bases and J dropped 6; count of bases not matched to a gene: 9. Germline V lookup: CDR1 PRHDT, CDR2 FYEKMQ (reference sequence). The sequencing sample was made of peripheral blood. V and J are TRBV13 and TRBJ2-7; 8 bases fit TRBD2. This TCR derives from a woman aged 55 to 70 with active or convalescent COVID-19. CDR3 sequence: CASSTRTSRSEQYF. The CDR3 region has the DNA TGTGCCAGCAGCACCCGGACTAGCAGAAGCGAGCAGTACTTC.